The 8 T cell receptor beta chains presented below share a single source sample, sequenced in a study of post-analysis software for immune sequencing data. Broader study findings: Controls had lower frequencies than patients of 4 or 5 TRBV segments, which included TRBV5-6, TRBV5-1 and TRBV20-1.

Prepared TCR beta cDNA libraries contained unique molecular identifiers. From the PCR reads, TCRdb called clonotypes with MiXCR, one entry per CDR3 protein. The sample records around 710,000 distinct CDR3 sequences, under 60% being singletons. The antigens of these receptors remain unknown. The sequenced sample was blood. These receptor sequences come from a girl between 5 and 17 years old with multiple sclerosis.

The chain joins TRBV12-3 or TRBV12-4 to TRBJ2-3, with TRBD1 matching 8 bases. The CDR3 sequence is 17 residues long. V lost 7 bases and J lost 6; bases outside the gene matches: 18. The CDR3 nucleotides read TGTGCCAGCAACCAACTGTTAGGACAGGGCATTTCGGATACGCAGTATTTT. Amino acids: CASNQLLGQGISDTQYF.

This clonotype is a singleton in its sample. The V and J genes are TRBV5-6 and TRBJ1-6; TRBD1 is a possible D gene (6 bases). Germline CDR1 and CDR2: SGHDT and YYEEEE. V was trimmed by 2 bases and J by 8 bases, leaving 14 bases between them. The CDR3 has 15 residues. The DNA of the CDR3 is TGTGCCAGCAGCTTAGGTGGCAGGGGAGATTCACCCCTCCACTTT. Amino acid sequence: CASSLGGRGDSPLHF. Full variable domain (missing parts from reference TRBV5-6 and TRBJ1-6): DAGVTQSPTHLIKTRGQQVTLRCSPKSGHDTVSWYQQALGQGPQFIFQYYEEEERQRGNFPDRFSGHQFPNYSSELNVNALLLGDSALYLCASSLGGRGDSPLHFGNGTRLTVT.

V is TRBV20-1 and J is TRBJ2-7; weak D call: TRBD2 (6 bases). The germline CDR1 and CDR2 sequences are DFQATT and SNEGSKA (reference sequence). V dropped 6 bases and J dropped 2 bases, with 20 bases sitting between them. The CDR3 length is 15 residues. Written as DNA, the CDR3 is TGCAGTGCGTCGGGACTTTCCTATCGTCCCTACGAGCAGTACTTC. It is translated as CSASGLSYRPYEQYF.

The chain carries TRBV5-1 and TRBJ2-5; no clear D gene. The CDR3 runs 14 residues. Germline CDR1 is SGHRS and CDR2 is YFSETQ. With 0 bases removed from V and 1 base from J, the gap between germline ends came to 7 bases. The CDR3 region is CASSLDYTQETQYF. In DNA, the CDR3 is TGCGCCAGCAGCTTGGACTATACCCAAGAGACCCAGTACTTC.

The genes are TRBV7-9 and TRBJ2-3; the D gene could be TRBD1 or TRBD2 (5 bases each). This CDR3 comprises 15 residues. With 1 base removed from V and 6 bases from J, the gap between germline ends came to 14 bases. The germline V gene encodes CDR1 SEHNR and CDR2 FQNEAQ (reference sequence). The CDR3 loop reads CASSLDRDRGDTQYF. CDR3 DNA sequence: TGTGCCAGCAGCTTAGACCGGGACCGCGGTGATACGCAGTATTTT.

CDR3 protein: CSARTSPDTQYF. As DNA, the CDR3 is TGCAGTGCTAGGACTAGTCCTGATACGCAGTATTTT. This chain uses TRBV20-1 with TRBJ2-3; tentative D call: TRBD2 (6 bases). This CDR3 has 12 amino acids. Looked up from germline, CDR1 is DFQATT and CDR2 is SNEGSKA (reference sequence). V was shortened by 3 bases and J by 6 bases, with 10 bases between the two germline ends.

This clonotype showed up just once. The rearrangement uses TRBV27 and TRBJ2-4, with 14 bases lining up with TRBD2. The DNA end is a closer match to TRBJ2-7, so the J assignment may be wrong. The germline V gene has CDR1 MNHEY and CDR2 SMNVEV (reference sequence). The CDR3 spans 17 residues. The CDR3, as DNA: TGTGCCAGCAGTCCAAGGACTAGCGGGAGGTTCTCCTACGAGCAGTACTTC. This encodes CASSPRTSGRFSYEQYF.

This chain uses TRBV7-2 with TRBJ1-5, with D tentatively TRBD1 (6 bases). The germline V gene encodes CDR1 SGHTA and CDR2 FQGNSA. This CDR3 region has 14 residues. Trimming removed 2 bases from V and 7 bases from J, with 12 bases in between. This chain's CDR3 is CASSLTGRGQPQHF. The CDR3, as DNA: TGTGCCAGCAGCTTAACAGGGAGGGGACAGCCCCAGCATTTT.